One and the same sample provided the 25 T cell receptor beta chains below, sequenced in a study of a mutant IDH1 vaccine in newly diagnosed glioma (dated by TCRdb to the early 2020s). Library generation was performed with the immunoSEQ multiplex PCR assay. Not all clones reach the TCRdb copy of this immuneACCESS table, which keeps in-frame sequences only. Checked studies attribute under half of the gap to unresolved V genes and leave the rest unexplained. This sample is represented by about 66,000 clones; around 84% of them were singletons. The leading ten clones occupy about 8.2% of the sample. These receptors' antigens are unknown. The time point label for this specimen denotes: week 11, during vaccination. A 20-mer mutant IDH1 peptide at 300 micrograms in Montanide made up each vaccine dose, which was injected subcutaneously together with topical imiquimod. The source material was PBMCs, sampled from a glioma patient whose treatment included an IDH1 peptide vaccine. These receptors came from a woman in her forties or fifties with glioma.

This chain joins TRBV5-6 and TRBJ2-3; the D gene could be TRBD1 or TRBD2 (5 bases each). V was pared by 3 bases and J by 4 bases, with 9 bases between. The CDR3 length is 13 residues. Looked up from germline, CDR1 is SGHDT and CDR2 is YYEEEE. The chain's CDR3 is CASSWGYPDTQYF. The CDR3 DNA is TGTGCCAGCAGCTGGGGGTATCCAGATACGCAGTATTTT. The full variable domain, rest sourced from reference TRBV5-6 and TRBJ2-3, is DAGVTQSPTHLIKTRGQQVTLRCSPKSGHDTVSWYQQALGQGPQFIFQYYEEEERQRGNFPDRFSGHQFPNYSSELNVNALLLGDSALYLCASSWGYPDTQYFGPGTRLTVL.

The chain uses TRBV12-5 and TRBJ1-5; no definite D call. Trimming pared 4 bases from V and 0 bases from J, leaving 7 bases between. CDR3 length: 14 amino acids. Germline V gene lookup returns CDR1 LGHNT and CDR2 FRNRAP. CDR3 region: CASGSTSSNQPQHF. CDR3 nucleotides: TGTGCTAGTGGTTCTACATCTAGCAATCAGCCCCAGCATTTT.

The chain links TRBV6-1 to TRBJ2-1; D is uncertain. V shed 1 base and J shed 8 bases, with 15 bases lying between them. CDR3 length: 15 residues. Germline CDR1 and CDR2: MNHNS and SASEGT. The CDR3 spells CASSEEVVRIDEQFF. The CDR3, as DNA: TGTGCCAGCAGTGAAGAGGTAGTAAGGATCGATGAGCAGTTCTTC.

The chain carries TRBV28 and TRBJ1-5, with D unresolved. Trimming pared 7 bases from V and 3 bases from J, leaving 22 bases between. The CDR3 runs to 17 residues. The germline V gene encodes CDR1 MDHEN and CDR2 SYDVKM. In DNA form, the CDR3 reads TGTGCCAGCAACACCGCCGTGGGAGCATGGGACAATCAGCCCCAGCATTTT. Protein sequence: CASNTAVGAWDNQPQHF. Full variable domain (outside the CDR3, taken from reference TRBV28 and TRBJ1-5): DVKVTQSSRYLVKRTGEKVFLECVQDMDHENMFWYRQDPGLGLRLIYFSYDVKMKEKGDIPEGYSVSREKKERFSLILESASTNQTSMYLCASNTAVGAWDNQPQHFGDGTRLSIL.

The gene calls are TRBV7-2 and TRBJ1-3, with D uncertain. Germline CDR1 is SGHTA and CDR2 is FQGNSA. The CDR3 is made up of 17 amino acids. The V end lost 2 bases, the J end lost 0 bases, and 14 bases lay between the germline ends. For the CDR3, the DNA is TGTGCCAGCAGCTTATTCGGCGGCACCCACTCTGGAAACACCATATATTTT. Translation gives CASSLFGGTHSGNTIYF. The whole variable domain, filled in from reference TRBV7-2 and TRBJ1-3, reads GAGVSQSPSNKVTEKGKDVELRCDPISGHTALYWYRQSLGQGLEFLIYFQGNSAPDKSGLPSDRFSAERTGGSVSTLTIQRTQQEDSAVYLCASSLFGGTHSGNTIYFGEGSWLTVV.

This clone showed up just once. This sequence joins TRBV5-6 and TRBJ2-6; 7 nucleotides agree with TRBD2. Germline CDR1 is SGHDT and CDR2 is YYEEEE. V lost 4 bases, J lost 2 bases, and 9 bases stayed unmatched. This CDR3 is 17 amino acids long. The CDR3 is CASSRGVLKAGANVLTF. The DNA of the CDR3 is TGTGCCAGCAGCCGGGGGGTGCTGAAGGCTGGGGCCAACGTCCTGACTTTC.

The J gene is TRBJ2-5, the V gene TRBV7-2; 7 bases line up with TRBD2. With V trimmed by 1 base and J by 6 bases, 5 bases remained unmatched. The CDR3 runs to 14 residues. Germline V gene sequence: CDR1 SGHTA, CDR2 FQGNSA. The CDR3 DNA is TGTGCCAGCAGCTTAGGGGGGAGCGGGAAGACCCAGTACTTC. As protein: CASSLGGSGKTQYF.

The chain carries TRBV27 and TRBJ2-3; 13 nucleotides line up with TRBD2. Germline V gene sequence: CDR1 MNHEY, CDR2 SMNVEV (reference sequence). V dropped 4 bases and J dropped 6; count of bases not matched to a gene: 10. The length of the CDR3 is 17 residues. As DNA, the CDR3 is TGTGCCAGCAGTTCCTCCCGACTAGCGGGGGGCGGGGATACGCAGTATTTT. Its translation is CASSSSRLAGGGDTQYF.

DNA for the CDR3: TGTGCCAGTAGTATGAGCAGCGGGGGGGCCGAAGAGACCCAGTACTTC. This encodes CASSMSSGGAEETQYF. This rearrangement joins TRBV19 to TRBJ2-5; 10 bases line up with TRBD2. The CDR3 is made up of 16 amino acids. The germline CDR1 and CDR2 sequences are LNHDA and SQIVND (reference sequence). The trim removed 3 bases at V and 3 bases at J, leaving 7 bases unmatched.

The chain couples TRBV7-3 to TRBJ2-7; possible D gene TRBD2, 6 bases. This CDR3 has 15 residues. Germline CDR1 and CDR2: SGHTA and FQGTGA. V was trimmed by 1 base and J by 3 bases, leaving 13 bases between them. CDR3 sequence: CASSLNGGEGYEQYF. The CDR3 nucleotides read TGTGCCAGCAGCTTAAACGGGGGAGAAGGCTACGAGCAGTACTTC.

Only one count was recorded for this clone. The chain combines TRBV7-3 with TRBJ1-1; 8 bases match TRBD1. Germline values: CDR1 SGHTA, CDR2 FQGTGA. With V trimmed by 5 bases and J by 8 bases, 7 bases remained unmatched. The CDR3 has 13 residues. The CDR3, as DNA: TGTGCCAGCAGCCCGGACCGGGACAGGGAAGCTTTCTTT. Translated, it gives CASSPDRDREAFF.

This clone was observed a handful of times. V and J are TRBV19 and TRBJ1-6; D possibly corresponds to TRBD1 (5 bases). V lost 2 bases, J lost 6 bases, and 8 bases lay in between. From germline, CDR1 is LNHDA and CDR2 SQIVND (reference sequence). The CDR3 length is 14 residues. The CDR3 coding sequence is TGTGCCAGTAGTATACAGGGAGGTAATTCACCCCTCCACTTT. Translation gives CASSIQGGNSPLHF.

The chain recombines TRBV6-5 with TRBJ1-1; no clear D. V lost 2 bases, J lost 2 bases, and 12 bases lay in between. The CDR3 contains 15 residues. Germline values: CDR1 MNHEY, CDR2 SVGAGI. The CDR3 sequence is CASSYGLGLNTEAFF. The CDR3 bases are TGTGCCAGCAGTTACGGGCTGGGCCTCAACACTGAAGCTTTCTTT.

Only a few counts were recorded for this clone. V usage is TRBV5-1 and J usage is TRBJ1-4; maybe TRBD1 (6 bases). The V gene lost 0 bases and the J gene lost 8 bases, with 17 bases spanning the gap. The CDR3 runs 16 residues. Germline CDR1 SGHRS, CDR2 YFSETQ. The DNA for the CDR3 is TGCGCCAGCAGCTTGGCCCCACAGGGCGGGAAGGAAAAACTGTTTTTT. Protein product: CASSLAPQGGKEKLFF.

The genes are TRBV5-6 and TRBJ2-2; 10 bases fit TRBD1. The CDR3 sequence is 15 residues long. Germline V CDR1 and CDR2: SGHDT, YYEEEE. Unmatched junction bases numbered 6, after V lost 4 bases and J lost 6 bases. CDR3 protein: CASSPGTGVAGELFF. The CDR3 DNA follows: TGTGCCAGCAGCCCAGGGACAGGGGTGGCCGGGGAGCTGTTTTTT.

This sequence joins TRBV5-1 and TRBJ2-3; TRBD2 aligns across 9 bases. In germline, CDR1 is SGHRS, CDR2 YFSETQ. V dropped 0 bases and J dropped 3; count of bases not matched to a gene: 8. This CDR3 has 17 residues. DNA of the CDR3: TGCGCCAGCAGCTTGGTAGCGGGGGCCCTATCTACAGATACGCAGTATTTT. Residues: CASSLVAGALSTDTQYF. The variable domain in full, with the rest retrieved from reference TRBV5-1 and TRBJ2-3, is KAGVTQTPRYLIKTRGQQVTLSCSPISGHRSVSWYQQTPGQGLQFLFEYFSETQRNKGNFPGRFSGRQFSNSRSEMNVSTLELGDSALYLCASSLVAGALSTDTQYFGPGTRLTVL.

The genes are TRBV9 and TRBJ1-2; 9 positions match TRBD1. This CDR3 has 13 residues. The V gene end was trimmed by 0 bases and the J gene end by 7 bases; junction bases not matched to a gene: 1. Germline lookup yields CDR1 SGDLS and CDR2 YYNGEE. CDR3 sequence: CASSVGTGVGYTF. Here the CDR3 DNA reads TGTGCCAGCAGCGTAGGGACAGGGGTTGGCTACACCTTC.

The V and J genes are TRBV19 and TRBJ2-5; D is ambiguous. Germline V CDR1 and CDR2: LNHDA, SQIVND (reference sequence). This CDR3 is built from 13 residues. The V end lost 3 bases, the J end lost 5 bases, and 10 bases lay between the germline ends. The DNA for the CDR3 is TGTGCCAGTAGTATGGCGGTTCGCGAGACCCAGTACTTC. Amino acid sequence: CASSMAVRETQYF. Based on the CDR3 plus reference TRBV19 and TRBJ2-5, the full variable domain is DGGITQSPKYLFRKEGQNVTLSCEQNLNHDAMYWYRQDPGQGLRLIYYSQIVNDFQKGDIAEGYSVSREKKESFPLTVTSAQKNPTAFYLCASSMAVRETQYFGPGTRLLVL.

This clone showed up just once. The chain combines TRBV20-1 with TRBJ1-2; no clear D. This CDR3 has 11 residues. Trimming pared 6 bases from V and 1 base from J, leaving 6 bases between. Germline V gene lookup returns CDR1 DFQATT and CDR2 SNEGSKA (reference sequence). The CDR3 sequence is CSARVNYGYTF. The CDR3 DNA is TGCAGTGCACGGGTTAACTATGGCTACACCTTC.

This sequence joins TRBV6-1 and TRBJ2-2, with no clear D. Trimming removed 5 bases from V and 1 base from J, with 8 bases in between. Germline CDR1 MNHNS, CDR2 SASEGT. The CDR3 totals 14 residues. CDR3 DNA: TGTGCCAGCAGTCCTGCCAGGAACACCGGGGAGCTGTTTTTT. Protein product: CASSPARNTGELFF.

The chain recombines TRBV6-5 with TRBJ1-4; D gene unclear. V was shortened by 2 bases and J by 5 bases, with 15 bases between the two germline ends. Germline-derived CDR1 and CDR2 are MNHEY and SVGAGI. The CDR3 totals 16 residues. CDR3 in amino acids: CASSYDFPQTNEKLFF. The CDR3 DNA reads TGTGCCAGCAGTTACGATTTTCCGCAGACGAATGAAAAACTGTTTTTT.

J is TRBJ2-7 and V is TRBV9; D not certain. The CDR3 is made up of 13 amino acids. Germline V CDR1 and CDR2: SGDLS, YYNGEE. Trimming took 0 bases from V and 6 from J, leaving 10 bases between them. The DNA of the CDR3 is TGTGCCAGCAGCGTAGGCCCTATGGGCGAGCAGTACTTC. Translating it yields CASSVGPMGEQYF.

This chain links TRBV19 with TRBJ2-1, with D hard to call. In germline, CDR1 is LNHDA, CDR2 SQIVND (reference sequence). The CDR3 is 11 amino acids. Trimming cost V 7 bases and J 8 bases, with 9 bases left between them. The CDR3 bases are TGTGCCAGTACTCTAAGGGATGAGCAGTTCTTC. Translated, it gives CASTLRDEQFF.

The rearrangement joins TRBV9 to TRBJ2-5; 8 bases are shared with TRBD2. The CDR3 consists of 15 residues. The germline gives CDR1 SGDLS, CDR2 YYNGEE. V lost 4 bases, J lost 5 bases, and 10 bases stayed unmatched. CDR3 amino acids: CASSTEAGVSETQYF. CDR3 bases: TGTGCCAGCAGCACTGAAGCGGGGGTTTCGGAGACCCAGTACTTC.

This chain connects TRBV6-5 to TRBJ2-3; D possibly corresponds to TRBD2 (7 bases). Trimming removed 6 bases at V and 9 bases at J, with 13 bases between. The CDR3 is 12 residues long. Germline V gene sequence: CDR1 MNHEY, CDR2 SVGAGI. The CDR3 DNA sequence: TGTGCCAGCAGACCTGGGGGGGCGACGCAGTATTTT. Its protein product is CASRPGGATQYF.